The 20 T cell receptor beta chains given below trace back to one sample, sequenced in a study of blood T cell repertoires in COVID-19. Using immunoSEQ multiplex PCR, the repertoire was profiled, and TCRdb retains in-frame clones only, with some absent. The sample records about 350,000 clones, more than 70% being singletons. The sample taken for sequencing was peripheral blood. These TCRs come from an older woman with COVID-19, enrolled during active disease.

This chain links TRBV5-1 with TRBJ1-2, with D possibly being TRBD1 (6 bases). The V end lost 1 base, the J end lost 5 bases, and 12 bases lay between the germline ends. The CDR3 is 14 residues long. The germline V gene has CDR1 SGHRS and CDR2 YFSETQ. CDR3 sequence reads: CASSLSVGAYGYTF. Here the CDR3 DNA reads TGCGCCAGCAGCTTGTCTGTGGGGGCATATGGCTACACCTTC.

This rearrangement joins TRBV3-1 (or the pseudogene TRBV3-2) to TRBJ1-1, with 8 bases identical to TRBD1. CDR3 length: 12 residues. V lost 5 bases and J lost 9; bases outside the gene matches: 5. Per germline, CDR1 LGHDT and CDR2 YNNKEL (reference sequence). DNA for the CDR3: TGTGCCAGCAGCGGGACAGGCCGTAAAGCTTTCTTT. Its protein product is CASSGTGRKAFF.

This clone was detected a few times. The V and J genes are TRBV7-2 and TRBJ1-6, with 8 bases that match TRBD1. Germline CDR1 and CDR2: SGHTA and FQGNSA. The CDR3 extends over 16 amino acids. V was pared by 4 bases and J by 8 bases, with 10 bases of the junction left unmatched. In nucleotides, the CDR3 is TGTGCCAGCAGCTCCCAGGGGGCAGGGAGTTATTCACCCCTCCACTTT. This codes for CASSSQGAGSYSPLHF.

The V gene is TRBV18, the J gene TRBJ1-6; 8 bases line up with TRBD1. The trim removed 5 bases at V and 7 bases at J, leaving 7 bases unmatched. In germline, CDR1 is KGHSH, CDR2 LQKENI. This CDR3 is built from 15 residues. This CDR3 is CASSSDRVPNSPLHF. CDR3 bases: TGTGCCAGCTCATCGGACAGGGTACCAAATTCACCCCTCCACTTT. Looking up the rest from reference TRBV18 and TRBJ1-6 gives the full variable domain: NAGVMQNPRHLVRRRGQEARLRCSPMKGHSHVYWYRQLPEEGLKFMVYLQKENIIDESGMPKERFSAEFPKEGPSILRIQQVVRGDSAAYFCASSSDRVPNSPLHFGNGTRLTVT.

V usage is TRBV27 and J usage is TRBJ1-1; D remains unclear. Germline V CDR1 and CDR2: MNHEY, SMNVEV (reference sequence). With 4 bases removed from V and 4 bases from J, the gap between germline ends came to 10 bases. The CDR3 has 13 residues. CDR3 DNA: TGTGCCAGCAGTTCCAGGCTAAGCACTGAAGCTTTCTTT. Amino acids: CASSSRLSTEAFF.

The gene calls are TRBV7-2 and TRBJ2-7, with D perhaps TRBD1 (6 bases). CDR3 length equals 14 residues. CDR1 is SGHTA and CDR2 is FQGNSA in the germline V gene. V lost 5 bases and J lost 7, with 18 bases in between. In nucleotides, the CDR3 is TGTGCCAGCAGCCTCCCGGGACACGCAAAGGAGCAGTACTTC. This gives the protein CASSLPGHAKEQYF.

The gene calls are TRBV18 and TRBJ1-5, with 7 nucleotides matching TRBD1. Germline trimming cut 3 bases from V and 5 bases from J; bases unmatched to any gene: 10. The germline gives CDR1 KGHSH, CDR2 LQKENI. CDR3 length equals 16 residues. The CDR3 DNA sequence: TGTGCCAGCTCACCTCAGGGGGGAGAGGGATATCAGCCCCAGCATTTT. Its protein is CASSPQGGEGYQPQHF. Variable domain in full (rest from reference TRBV18 and TRBJ1-5): NAGVMQNPRHLVRRRGQEARLRCSPMKGHSHVYWYRQLPEEGLKFMVYLQKENIIDESGMPKERFSAEFPKEGPSILRIQQVVRGDSAAYFCASSPQGGEGYQPQHFGDGTRLSIL.

This sequence joins TRBV10-3 and TRBJ2-7; 8 bases align to TRBD2. With 3 bases clipped from V and 1 base from J, the junction kept 8 bases outside the gene matches. The V gene's germline CDR1 is ENHRY and CDR2 SYGVKD. The CDR3 is made up of 16 amino acids. The CDR3 loop reads CAISDRTQRGSYEQYF. The CDR3 nucleotides are TGTGCCATCAGTGACCGCACCCAGCGGGGGTCCTACGAGCAGTACTTC.

In this sample, this clone turned up a few times. This chain connects TRBV27 to TRBJ2-2; possible D gene TRBD2, 5 bases. This CDR3 is built from 16 residues. Trimming removed 6 bases from V and 0 bases from J, with 14 bases in between. Germline lookup yields CDR1 MNHEY and CDR2 SMNVEV (reference sequence). The CDR3 bases are TGTGCCAGCAGCCGGCGGACTCCTTCGAACACCGGGGAGCTGTTTTTT. It is translated as CASSRRTPSNTGELFF.

The V and J genes are TRBV19 and TRBJ2-7; D not resolved. The CDR3 extends over 14 amino acids. V was pared by 8 bases and J by 0 bases, with 14 bases between. Per germline, CDR1 LNHDA and CDR2 SQIVND (reference sequence). In nucleotides, the CDR3 is TGTGCCAGTGGTACTCTATCAAGCTCCTACGAGCAGTACTTC. This codes for CASGTLSSSYEQYF.

The chain is built from TRBV18 and TRBJ1-1, with D perhaps matching TRBD1 (6 bases). This CDR3 contains 15 residues. V was pared by 1 base and J by 1 base, with 10 bases between. The germline gives CDR1 KGHSH, CDR2 LQKENI. As DNA, the CDR3 is TGTGCCAGCTCACCACTGACAGGACGGAACACTGAAGCTTTCTTT. Amino acids: CASSPLTGRNTEAFF.

The rearrangement joins TRBV3-1 (or the pseudogene TRBV3-2) to TRBJ1-6; no clear D. V shed 6 bases and J shed 0 bases, with 9 bases lying between them. The CDR3 covers 15 residues. Germline assignment: CDR1 LGHDT and CDR2 YNNKEL (reference sequence). CDR3 DNA: TGTGCCAGCAGTTACCGCAGCTCCTATAATTCACCCCTCCACTTT. It specifies CASSYRSSYNSPLHF.

The chain carries TRBV5-1 and TRBJ1-2; no clear D gene. Germline loops: CDR1 SGHRS, CDR2 YFSETQ. The CDR3 is 12 amino acids. Trimming took off 4 bases at V and 2 bases at J, with 6 bases between the two ends. The CDR3, as DNA: TGCGCCAGCAGCCTGTCGAACTATGGCTACACCTTC. The encoded protein is CASSLSNYGYTF.

The chain recombines TRBV6-5 with TRBJ1-5; D gene uncertain. This CDR3 spans 13 amino acids. Trimming cost V 6 bases and J 7 bases, with 13 bases left between them. Germline lookup yields CDR1 MNHEY and CDR2 SVGAGI. CDR3 residues: CASRTRGWQPQHF. CDR3 sequence (DNA): TGTGCCAGCAGGACCCGGGGATGGCAGCCCCAGCATTTT.

This chain uses TRBV19 with TRBJ1-5; 7 bases fit TRBD1. The germline gives CDR1 LNHDA, CDR2 SQIVND (reference sequence). V trimming: 0 bases; J trimming: 4 bases; junction bases outside the gene matches: 3. The CDR3 loop spans 15 amino acids. CDR3 bases: TGTGCCAGTAGTATAGAGGGACAGAAAAATCAGCCCCAGCATTTT. It encodes CASSIEGQKNQPQHF.

V gene TRBV5-1 combines with J gene TRBJ2-1; 8 nucleotides align to TRBD2. CDR3 length: 18 residues. CDR1 and CDR2 (germline): SGHRS, YFSETQ. The junction had 13 bases not matched to a gene; V was cut back by 0 bases and J by 5 bases. This CDR3 reads CASSLERMRGAGNNEQFF. Here the CDR3 DNA reads TGCGCCAGCAGCTTGGAACGCATGCGGGGGGCTGGCAACAATGAGCAGTTCTTC.

The V call is TRBV5-1, the J call TRBJ2-3, with TRBD2 matching over 8 bases. The CDR3 consists of 16 residues. Germline trimming cut 2 bases from V and 2 bases from J; bases unmatched to any gene: 7. The germline V gene has CDR1 SGHRS and CDR2 YFSETQ. CDR3 amino acids: CASSLPIAGITDTQYF. In nucleotides, the CDR3 is TGCGCCAGCAGCTTACCCATAGCGGGGATCACAGATACGCAGTATTTT.

This clone was seen only once. V usage is TRBV30 and J usage is TRBJ1-1; D might be TRBD1 (6 bases). Trimming stripped 5 bases from V and 0 bases from J, with 13 bases between. The CDR3 is made up of 14 amino acids. The V gene's germline CDR1 is GTSNPN and CDR2 SVGIG (reference sequence). CDR3 region: CAWFRTALNTEAFF. The CDR3 DNA sequence: TGTGCCTGGTTTAGGACAGCGCTGAACACTGAAGCTTTCTTT.

The gene calls are TRBV7-2 and TRBJ2-3; possible D gene TRBD1, 5 bases. Per germline, CDR1 SGHTA and CDR2 FQGNSA. Trimming shortened V by 2 bases and J by 8 bases, and 26 bases separated the two germline ends. The CDR3 runs 18 residues. This CDR3 reads CASSLNDLRSTHRFTQYF. CDR3 DNA sequence: TGTGCCAGCAGCTTAAACGACCTTCGTAGCACACACAGGTTTACGCAGTATTTT. Drawing the rest from reference TRBV7-2 and TRBJ2-3, the complete variable domain is GAGVSQSPSNKVTEKGKDVELRCDPISGHTALYWYRQSLGQGLEFLIYFQGNSAPDKSGLPSDRFSAERTGGSVSTLTIQRTQQEDSAVYLCASSLNDLRSTHRFTQYFGPGTRLTVL.

The chain has TRBV4-1 and TRBJ1-2; D remains ambiguous. V was pared by 0 bases and J by 7 bases, with 9 bases between. This CDR3 comprises 13 residues. CDR1 is MGHRA and CDR2 is YSYEKL in the germline V gene. This chain's CDR3 is CASSQDEGRGYTF. The CDR3 region has the DNA TGCGCCAGCAGCCAAGATGAGGGTCGTGGCTACACCTTC.